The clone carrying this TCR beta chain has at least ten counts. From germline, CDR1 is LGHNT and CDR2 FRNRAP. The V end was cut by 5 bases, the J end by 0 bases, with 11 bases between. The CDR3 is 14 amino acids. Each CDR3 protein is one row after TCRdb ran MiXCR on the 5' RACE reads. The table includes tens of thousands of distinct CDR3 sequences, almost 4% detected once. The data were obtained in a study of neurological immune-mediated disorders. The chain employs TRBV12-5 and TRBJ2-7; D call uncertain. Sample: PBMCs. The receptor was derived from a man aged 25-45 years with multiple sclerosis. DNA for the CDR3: TGTGCTAGTGGTCCACTGTGGGGCTCCTACGAGCAGTACTTC. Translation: CASGPLWGSYEQYF.